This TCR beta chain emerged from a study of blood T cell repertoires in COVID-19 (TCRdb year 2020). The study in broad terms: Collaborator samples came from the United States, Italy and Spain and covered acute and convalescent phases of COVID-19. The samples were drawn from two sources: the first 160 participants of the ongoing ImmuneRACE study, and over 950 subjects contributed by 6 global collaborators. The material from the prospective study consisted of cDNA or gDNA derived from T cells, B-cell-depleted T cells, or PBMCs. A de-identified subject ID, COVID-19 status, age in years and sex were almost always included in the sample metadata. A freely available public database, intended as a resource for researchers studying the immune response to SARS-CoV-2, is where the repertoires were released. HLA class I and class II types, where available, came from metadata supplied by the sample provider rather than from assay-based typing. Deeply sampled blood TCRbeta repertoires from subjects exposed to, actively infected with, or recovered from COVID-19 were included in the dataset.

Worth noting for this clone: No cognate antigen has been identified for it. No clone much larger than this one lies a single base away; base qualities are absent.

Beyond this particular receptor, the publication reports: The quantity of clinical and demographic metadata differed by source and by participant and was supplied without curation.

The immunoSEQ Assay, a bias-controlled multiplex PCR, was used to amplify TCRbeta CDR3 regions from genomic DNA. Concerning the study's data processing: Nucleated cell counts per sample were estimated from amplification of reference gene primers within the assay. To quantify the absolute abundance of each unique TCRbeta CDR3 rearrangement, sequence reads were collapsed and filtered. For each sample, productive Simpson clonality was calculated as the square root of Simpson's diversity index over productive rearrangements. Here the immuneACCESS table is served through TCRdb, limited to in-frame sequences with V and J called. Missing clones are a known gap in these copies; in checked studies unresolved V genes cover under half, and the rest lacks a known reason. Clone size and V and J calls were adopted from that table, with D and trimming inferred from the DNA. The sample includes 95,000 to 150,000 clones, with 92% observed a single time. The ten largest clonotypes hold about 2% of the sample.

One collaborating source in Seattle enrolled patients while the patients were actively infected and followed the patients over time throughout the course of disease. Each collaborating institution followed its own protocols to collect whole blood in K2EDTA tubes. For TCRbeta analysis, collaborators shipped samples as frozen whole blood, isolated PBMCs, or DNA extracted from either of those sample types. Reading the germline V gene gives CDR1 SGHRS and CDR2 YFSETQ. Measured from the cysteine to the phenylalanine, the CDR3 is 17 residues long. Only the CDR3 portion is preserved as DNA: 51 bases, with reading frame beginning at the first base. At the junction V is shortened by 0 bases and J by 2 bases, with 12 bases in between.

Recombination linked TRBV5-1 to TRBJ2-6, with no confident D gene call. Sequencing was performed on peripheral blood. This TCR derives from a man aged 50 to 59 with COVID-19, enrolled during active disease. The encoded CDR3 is CASSLGHVDPGANVLTF. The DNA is TGCGCCAGCAGCTTGGGACACGTCGATCCTGGGGCCAACGTCCTGACTTTC.